The clone carrying this TCR beta chain appeared once. This CDR3 has 13 amino acids. Per the germline V gene, CDR1 is LNHNV and CDR2 is YYDKDF (reference sequence). The V end was cut by 3 bases, the J end by 1 base, with 6 bases between. These data originate in a study of T cell responses to AZD1222 COVID-19 vaccine. Libraries were prepared by immunoSEQ multiplex PCR; TCRdb keeps only in-frame clonotypes and omits some of them. Among over 100,000 clones, 90% were seen once, and the ten largest hold 1.6%. The receptor's source is an adult in good health. The sequenced sample was peripheral blood, obtained on day 0 of AZD1222 vaccination. The chain carries TRBV15 and TRBJ1-1, with unresolved D. The CDR3 region has the DNA TGTGCCACCAGCAGGGACGGGAACACTGAAGCTTTCTTT. It yields the protein CATSRDGNTEAFF.